A single sample is the source of the 18 T cell receptor beta chains below, sequenced in a study of blood T cell repertoires in COVID-19. The repertoire was sequenced with immunoSEQ multiplex PCR; TCRdb's copy has only in-frame clones and lacks some. The sample records over 200,000 clones, 92% being singletons. The sequenced sample was peripheral blood. The receptors come from a man between 25 and 39 years old with acute or convalescent COVID-19.

The V call is TRBV12-5, the J call TRBJ2-2; 11 nucleotides line up with TRBD2. The CDR3 sequence is 18 residues long. Losses at the gene ends were 2 bases for V and 1 base for J; bases not matched to a gene: 6. The V gene's germline CDR1 is LGHNT and CDR2 FRNRAP. In nucleotides, the CDR3 is TGTGCTAGTGGTTTGACTCTCACTAGCGGGAGGAACACCGGGGAGCTGTTTTTT. Translated, it gives CASGLTLTSGRNTGELFF.

J is TRBJ1-3 and V is TRBV4-1; D gene ambiguous. V was trimmed by 0 bases and J by 5 bases, leaving 5 bases between them. This CDR3 contains 13 residues. CDR1 and CDR2 (germline): MGHRA, YSYEKL. The CDR3 reads CASSQDNRNTIYF. The DNA for the CDR3 is TGCGCCAGCAGCCAAGATAATCGAAACACCATATATTTT.

This clone appeared once. The rearrangement links TRBV7-9 to TRBJ1-2; D remains unclear. The germline CDR1 and CDR2 sequences are SEHNR and FQNEAQ (reference sequence). The length of the CDR3 is 12 residues. V dropped 3 bases and J dropped 7 bases, with 9 bases sitting between them. In nucleotides, the CDR3 is TGTGCCAGCAGCTTTAGGGAGGGTGGCTACACCTTC. It translates to CASSFREGGYTF.

The chain combines TRBV27 with TRBJ1-5; no clear D gene. The CDR3 length is 18 residues. V lost 3 bases and J lost 0, with 18 bases in between. Germline V gives CDR1 MNHEY, CDR2 SMNVEV (reference sequence). CDR3 in DNA: TGTGCCAGCAGTTTTTATGAGGGAAGACTTAATAGCAATCAGCCCCAGCATTTT. This sequence encodes CASSFYEGRLNSNQPQHF.

CDR3 nucleotide sequence: TGCGCCAGCAGCCCGGCGGGGGGGAGCACAGATACGCAGTATTTT. It specifies CASSPAGGSTDTQYF. The J gene is TRBJ2-3, the V gene TRBV5-1; 9 nucleotides line up with TRBD2. The CDR3 spans 15 residues. The junction had 3 bases not matched to a gene; V was cut back by 4 bases and J by 0 bases. Germline V gene sequence: CDR1 SGHRS, CDR2 YFSETQ.

The V call is TRBV7-8, the J call TRBJ2-3, with unresolved D. Deletions cut 5 bases from V and 6 bases from J, with 12 bases between. The CDR3 runs 13 residues. The germline V gene has CDR1 SGHVS and CDR2 FQNEAQ. The CDR3 DNA reads TGTGCCAGCAGCCCCACAAACAGTGATACGCAGTATTTT. It encodes CASSPTNSDTQYF. The whole variable domain, remainder taken from reference TRBV7-8 and TRBJ2-3, is GAGVSQSPRYKVAKRGQDVALRCDPISGHVSLFWYQQALGQGPEFLTYFQNEAQLDKSGLPSDRFFAERPEGSVSTLKIQRTQQEDSAVYLCASSPTNSDTQYFGPGTRLTVL.

The chain's CDR3 is CAHRGNANTGELFF. The DNA of the CDR3 is TGTGCCCATAGGGGCAACGCGAACACCGGGGAGCTGTTTTTT. The chain combines TRBV30 with TRBJ2-2; TRBD1 is a possible D gene (5 bases). This CDR3 comprises 14 residues. CDR1 GTSNPN and CDR2 SVGIG come from the germline V gene (reference sequence). V was shortened by 8 bases and J by 0 bases, with 13 bases between the two germline ends. The variable domain in full, with the rest retrieved from reference TRBV30 and TRBJ2-2, is SQTIHQWPATLVQPVGSPLSLECTVEGTSNPNLYWYRQAAGRGLQLLFYSVGIGQISSEVPQNLSASRPQDRQFILSSKKLLLSDSGFYLCAHRGNANTGELFFGEGSRLTVL.

J is TRBJ2-1 and V is TRBV21-1; TRBD2 is the table's D call and was not checked against the DNA. TRBV21-1 is flagged as a pseudogene. The CDR3 extends over 11 amino acids. CDR3 sequence reads: CEAGPNNEQFF. CDR3 DNA: TGTGAAGCGGGGCCCAACAATGAGCAGTTCTTC.

This clone appeared a single time. This chain links TRBV28 with TRBJ2-7; 7 nucleotides align to TRBD1. From germline, CDR1 is MDHEN and CDR2 SYDVKM. The J segment lost 0 bases and the V segment lost 5 bases, leaving 4 bases of the junction unmatched. This CDR3 has 14 amino acids. The CDR3 loop is CASSPWTGSYEQYF. The CDR3 coding sequence is TGTGCCAGCAGTCCGTGGACAGGCTCCTACGAGCAGTACTTC.

This chain joins TRBV28 and TRBJ2-7, with 8 bases matching TRBD1. Germline assignment: CDR1 MDHEN and CDR2 SYDVKM. The CDR3 is 13 residues long. J lost 9 bases, V lost 7 bases, and 11 bases had no gene match. The CDR3 sequence is CASMSGQDLGQYF. Here the CDR3 DNA reads TGTGCCAGCATGTCGGGACAGGACTTGGGGCAGTACTTC.

This clone was counted between two and nine times. V is TRBV5-1 and J is TRBJ2-1, with D perhaps matching TRBD2 (5 bases). Germline lookup yields CDR1 SGHRS and CDR2 YFSETQ. V lost 3 bases to trimming and J lost 6 bases, with 19 bases between them. The CDR3 runs to 16 residues. For the CDR3, the DNA is TGCGCCAGCAGCTCCACACTAGGCAAGGGTGGCAATGAGCAGTTCTTC. This translates into CASSSTLGKGGNEQFF.

V and J are TRBV7-9 and TRBJ2-7; D is uncertain. Germline assignment: CDR1 SEHNR and CDR2 FQNEAQ (reference sequence). V lost 5 bases and J 6 bases, leaving 8 bases between the germline ends. CDR3 length: 11 amino acids. CDR3: CASSETGEQYF. The CDR3 nucleotides read TGTGCCAGCAGCGAGACTGGCGAGCAGTACTTC. The variable domain in full, with the rest retrieved from reference TRBV7-9 and TRBJ2-7, is DTGVSQNPRHKITKRGQNVTFRCDPISEHNRLYWYRQTLGQGPEFLTYFQNEAQLEKSRLLSDRFSAERPKGSFSTLEIQRTEQGDSAMYLCASSETGEQYFGPGTRLTVT.

The genes are TRBV7-9 and TRBJ2-3, with 11 bases matching TRBD2. CDR1 is SEHNR, CDR2 FQNEAQ, per germline (reference sequence). CDR3 size: 16 residues. The V gene end was trimmed by 5 bases and the J gene end by 6 bases; junction bases not matched to a gene: 10. DNA for the CDR3: TGTGCCAGCAGCCCCAGGGGACTAGCGGCAGTGGATACGCAGTATTTT. Its protein product is CASSPRGLAAVDTQYF. Looking up the rest from reference TRBV7-9 and TRBJ2-3 gives the full variable domain: DTGVSQNPRHKITKRGQNVTFRCDPISEHNRLYWYRQTLGQGPEFLTYFQNEAQLEKSRLLSDRFSAERPKGSFSTLEIQRTEQGDSAMYLCASSPRGLAAVDTQYFGPGTRLTVL.

The chain has TRBV2 and TRBJ1-2; D is possibly TRBD1 (5 bases). The ends were cut back, 5 bases at V and 6 bases at J, with 19 bases in the middle. Germline lookup yields CDR1 SNHLY and CDR2 FYNNEI. The CDR3 has 15 amino acids. The CDR3 bases are TGTGCCAGCAGTTTCGTCAGGGTGGGGATCGATGGCTACACCTTC. Translated: CASSFVRVGIDGYTF. Filled out from reference TRBV2 and TRBJ1-2, the complete variable domain reads EPEVTQTPSHQVTQMGQEVILRCVPISNHLYFYWYRQILGQKVEFLVSFYNNEISEKSEIFDDQFSVERPDGSNFTLKIRSTKLEDSAMYFCASSFVRVGIDGYTFGSGTRLTVV.

The chain couples TRBV25-1 to TRBJ2-5; D may be TRBD1 (6 bases). The length of the CDR3 is 13 residues. Trimming cost V 3 bases and J 4 bases, with 9 bases left between them. Germline V gives CDR1 MGHDK, CDR2 SYGVNS. CDR3 in DNA: TGTGCCAGCAGTGAGGGGGCATTAGAGACCCAGTACTTC. Protein sequence: CASSEGALETQYF.

The rearrangement uses TRBV19 and TRBJ1-1, with 9 bases aligning to TRBD1. This CDR3 has 13 amino acids. The V and J ends lost 4 bases and 4 bases, in that order; junction bases with no gene match: 1. Germline V CDR1 and CDR2: LNHDA, SQIVND (reference sequence). CDR3 amino acids: CASSKQGATEAFF. The CDR3 DNA follows: TGTGCCAGTAGTAAACAGGGGGCCACTGAAGCTTTCTTT.

A single count supports this clone. The rearrangement uses TRBV20-1 and TRBJ1-2; TRBD1 aligns across 7 bases. Germline V gene sequence: CDR1 DFQATT, CDR2 SNEGSKA (reference sequence). J lost 3 bases, V lost 3 bases, and 10 bases had no gene match. The CDR3 has 15 residues. CDR3 loop: CSASGGKGGYYGYTF. The DNA of the CDR3 is TGCAGTGCTAGTGGGGGGAAAGGGGGCTACTATGGCTACACCTTC.

V usage is TRBV5-8 and J usage is TRBJ2-3; the match to TRBD1 covers 9 bases. The junction had 11 bases not matched to a gene; V was cut back by 3 bases and J by 6 bases. CDR1 and CDR2 from the germline V gene are SGHTS and YDEGEE. CDR3 length equals 16 residues. CDR3: CASSSGQGFLADTQYF. The CDR3, as DNA: TGTGCCAGCAGCTCGGGACAGGGCTTTCTAGCGGATACGCAGTATTTT. The complete variable domain, with remaining parts taken from reference TRBV5-8 and TRBJ2-3, reads EAGVTQSPTHLIKTRGQQATLRCSPISGHTSVYWYQQALGLGLQFLLWYDEGEERNRGNFPPRFSGRQFPNYSSELNVNALELEDSALYLCASSSGQGFLADTQYFGPGTRLTVL.